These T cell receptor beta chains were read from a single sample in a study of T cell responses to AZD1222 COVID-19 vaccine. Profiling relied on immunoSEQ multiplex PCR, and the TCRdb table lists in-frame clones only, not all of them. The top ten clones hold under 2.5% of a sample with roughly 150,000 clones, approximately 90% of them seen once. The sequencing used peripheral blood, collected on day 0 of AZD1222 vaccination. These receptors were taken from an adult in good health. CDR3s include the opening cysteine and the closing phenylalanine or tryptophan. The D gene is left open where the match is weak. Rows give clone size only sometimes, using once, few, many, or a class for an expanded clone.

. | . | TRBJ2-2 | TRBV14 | TGTGCCAGCAGCCAAGATATCGCCGGGGAGCTGTTTTTT | CASSQDIAGELFF
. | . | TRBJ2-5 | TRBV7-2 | TGTGCCAGCAGCGAATGGTGGGAGACCCAGTACTTC | CASSEWWETQYF
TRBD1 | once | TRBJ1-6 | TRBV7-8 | TGTGCCAGCAGCCTCGTCACACAGGGGGGGAATTCACCCCTCCACTTT | CASSLVTQGGNSPLHF
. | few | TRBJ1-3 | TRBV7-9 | TGTGCCAGCAGCTTGGGCTCTGGAAACACCATATATTTT | CASSLGSGNTIYF
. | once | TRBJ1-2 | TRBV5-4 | TGTGCCAGCAGCTCCATGCGGGGTGTCTATGGCTACACCTTC | CASSSMRGVYGYTF
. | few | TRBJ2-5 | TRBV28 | TGTGCCAGCAAAACGGGTGCAGAGACCCAGTACTTC | CASKTGAETQYF
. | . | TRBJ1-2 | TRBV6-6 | TGTGCCAGCGGAGGAGGCTACACCTTC | CASGGGYTF
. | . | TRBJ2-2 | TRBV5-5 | TGTGCCAGCAGCCTCCGGGACCTCAGGGGCACCGGGGAGCTGTTTTTT | CASSLRDLRGTGELFF
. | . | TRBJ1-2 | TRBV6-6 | TGTGCCAGCATGGGGGGCAGGCGGATGGACTATGGCTACACCTTC | CASMGGRRMDYGYTF
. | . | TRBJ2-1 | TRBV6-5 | TGTGCCAGCAGTCCACGGACCAAAGTGATACGGCAGTTCTTC | CASSPRTKVIRQFF
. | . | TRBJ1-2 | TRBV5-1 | TGCGCCAGCAGCCCGGACAGCTATGGCTACACCTTC | CASSPDSYGYTF
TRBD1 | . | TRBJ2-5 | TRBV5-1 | TGCGCCAGCAGCTTGTTACAGGGGCGCGTGGAGACCCAGTACTTC | CASSLLQGRVETQYF
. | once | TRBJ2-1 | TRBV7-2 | TGTGCCAGCAGCTTAGTGGCGGCCAATGAGCAGTTCTTC | CASSLVAANEQFF
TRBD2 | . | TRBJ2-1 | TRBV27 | TGTGCCAGCAGTTTTAGGGGACTAGCGGGAGGTCATGGCAATGAGCAGTTCTTC | CASSFRGLAGGHGNEQFF
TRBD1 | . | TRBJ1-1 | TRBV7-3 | TGTGCCAGCAGCTCTCACAGGGGGAACACTGAAGCTTTCTTT | CASSSHRGNTEAFF
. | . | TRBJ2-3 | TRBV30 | TGTGCCTGGAGTCGGGAGTGGGCAGATACGCAGTATTTT | CAWSREWADTQYF
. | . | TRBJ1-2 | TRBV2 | TGTGCCAGCAGTGCACAGAGGGTTAGGTATGGCTACACCTTC | CASSAQRVRYGYTF
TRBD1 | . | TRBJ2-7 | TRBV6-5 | TGTGCCAGCACACTTGACAGGGTATCGGACGAGCAGTACTTC | CASTLDRVSDEQYF
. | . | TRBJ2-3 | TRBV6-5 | TGTGCCAGCAGGAAGGGGAGTAGCACAGATACGCAGTATTTT | CASRKGSSTDTQYF
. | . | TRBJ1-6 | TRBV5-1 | TGCGCCAGCAGCTTGGGCGAGGCCACCTATAATTCACCCCTCCACTTT | CASSLGEATYNSPLHF
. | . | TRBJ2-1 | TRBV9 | TGTGCCAGCAGCGTAGTAGACAGTTACAATGAGCAGTTCTTC | CASSVVDSYNEQFF
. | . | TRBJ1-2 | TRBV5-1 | TGCGCCAGCAGCTTGTGGGCCGGTAACGACTATGGCTACACCTTC | CASSLWAGNDYGYTF
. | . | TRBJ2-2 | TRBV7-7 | TGTGCTAGCAGCTTAGAAGAGGGAACCGGGGAGCTGTTTTTT | CASSLEEGTGELFF
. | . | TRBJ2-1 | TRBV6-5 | TGTGCCAGCTTCAGGACCCTTAATGAGCAGTTCTTC | CASFRTLNEQFF
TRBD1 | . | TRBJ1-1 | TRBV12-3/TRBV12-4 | TGTGCCAGCAGTTCGACAGGGAGCACTGAAGCTTTCTTT | CASSSTGSTEAFF
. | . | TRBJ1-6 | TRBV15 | TGTGCCACCAGCAGAGCCCGGGACCCTAATTCACCCCTCCACTTT | CATSRARDPNSPLHF
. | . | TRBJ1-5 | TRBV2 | TGTGCCAGCAGACTATTGATGGCCGGGGGGGAGCCCCAGCATTTT | CASRLLMAGGEPQHF
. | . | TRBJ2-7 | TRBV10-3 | TGTGCCATCGGTCGTTCCTCCTACGAGCAGTACTTC | CAIGRSSYEQYF
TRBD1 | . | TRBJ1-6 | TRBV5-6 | TGTGCCAGCAGCCTTGTGGCCGGGACAGGAGGAAATTCACCCCTCCACTTT | CASSLVAGTGGNSPLHF
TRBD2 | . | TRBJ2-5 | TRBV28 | TGTGCCAGCAGTTTATATTCCGGGAGGCCACAAGAGACCCAGTACTTC | CASSLYSGRPQETQYF
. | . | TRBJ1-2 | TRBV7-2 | TGTGCCAGCAGCTTAAACAGCTATGGCTACACCTTC | CASSLNSYGYTF
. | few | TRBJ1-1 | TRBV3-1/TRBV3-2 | TGTGCCAGCAGCCAAGACCCAGGGACTGAAGCTTTCTTT | CASSQDPGTEAFF
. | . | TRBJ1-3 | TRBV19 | TGTGCCAGTAGTATAGAGGCCCCGGGCCGCTCTGGAAACACCATATATTTT | CASSIEAPGRSGNTIYF